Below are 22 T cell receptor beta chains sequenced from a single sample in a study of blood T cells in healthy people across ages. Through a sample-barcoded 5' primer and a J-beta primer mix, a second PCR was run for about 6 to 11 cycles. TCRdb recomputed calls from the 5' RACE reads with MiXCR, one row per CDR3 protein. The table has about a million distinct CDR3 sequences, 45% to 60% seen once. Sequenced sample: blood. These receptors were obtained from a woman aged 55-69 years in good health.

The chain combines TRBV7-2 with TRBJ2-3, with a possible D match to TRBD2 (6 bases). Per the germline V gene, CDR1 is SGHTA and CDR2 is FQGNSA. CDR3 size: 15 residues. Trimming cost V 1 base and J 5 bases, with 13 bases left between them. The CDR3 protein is CASSLGGGIGDTQYF. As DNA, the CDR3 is TGTGCCAGCAGCTTAGGGGGCGGGATAGGAGATACGCAGTATTTT.

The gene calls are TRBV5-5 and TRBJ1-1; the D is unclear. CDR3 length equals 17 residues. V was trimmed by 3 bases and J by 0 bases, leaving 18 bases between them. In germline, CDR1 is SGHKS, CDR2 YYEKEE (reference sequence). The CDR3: CASSSTPRMNMNTEAFF. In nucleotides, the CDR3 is TGTGCCAGCAGCTCGACACCCAGGATGAACATGAACACTGAAGCTTTCTTT.

CDR3 nucleotides: TGTGCCAGCAGCTTGGCCCAACTAGCGGGCGGGTGGAATACGCAGTATTTT. This sequence encodes CASSLAQLAGGWNTQYF. J is TRBJ2-3 and V is TRBV5-5, with TRBD2 identical over 9 bases. The CDR3 runs 17 residues. Germline-derived CDR1 and CDR2 are SGHKS and YYEKEE (reference sequence). The ends lost 0 bases at V and 7 bases at J; junction bases unmatched: 12. The full variable domain, in which reference TRBV5-5 and TRBJ2-3 provide the parts outside the CDR3, is DAGVTQSPTHLIKTRGQQVTLRCSPISGHKSVSWYQQVLGQGPQFIFQYYEKEERGRGNFPDRFSARQFPNYSSELNVNALLLGDSALYLCASSLAQLAGGWNTQYFGPGTRLTVL.

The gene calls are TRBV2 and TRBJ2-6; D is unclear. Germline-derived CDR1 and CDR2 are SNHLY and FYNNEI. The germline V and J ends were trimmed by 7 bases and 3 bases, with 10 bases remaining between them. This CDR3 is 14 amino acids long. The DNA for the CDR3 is TGTGCCAGCATAGGCTTACTTGGGGCCAACGTCCTGACTTTC. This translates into CASIGLLGANVLTF.

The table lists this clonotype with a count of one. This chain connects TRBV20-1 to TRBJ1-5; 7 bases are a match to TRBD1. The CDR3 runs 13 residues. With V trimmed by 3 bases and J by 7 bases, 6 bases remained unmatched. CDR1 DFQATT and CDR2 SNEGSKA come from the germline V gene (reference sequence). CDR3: CSASRGVGQPQHF. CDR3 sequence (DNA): TGCAGTGCTAGCAGGGGGGTCGGACAGCCCCAGCATTTT.

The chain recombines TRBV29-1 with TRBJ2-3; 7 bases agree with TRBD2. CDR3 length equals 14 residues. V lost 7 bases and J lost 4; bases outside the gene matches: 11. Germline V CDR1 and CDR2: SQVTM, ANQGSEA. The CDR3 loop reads CSAGSGDLPDTQYF. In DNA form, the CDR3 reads TGCAGCGCTGGGAGCGGGGACCTCCCAGATACGCAGTATTTT.

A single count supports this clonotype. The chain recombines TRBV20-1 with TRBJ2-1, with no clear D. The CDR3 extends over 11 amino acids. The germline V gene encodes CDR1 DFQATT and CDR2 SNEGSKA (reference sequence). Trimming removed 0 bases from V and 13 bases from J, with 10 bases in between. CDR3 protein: CSARDGRTQFF. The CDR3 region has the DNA TGCAGTGCTAGAGATGGAAGGACCCAGTTCTTC.

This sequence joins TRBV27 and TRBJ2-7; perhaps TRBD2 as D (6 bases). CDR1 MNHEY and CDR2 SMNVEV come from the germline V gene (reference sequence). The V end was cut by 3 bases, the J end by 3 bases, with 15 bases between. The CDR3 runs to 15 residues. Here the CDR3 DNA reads TGTGCCAGCAGTTTGTGGAGGGCCAGTGGCTACGAGCAGTACTTC. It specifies CASSLWRASGYEQYF.

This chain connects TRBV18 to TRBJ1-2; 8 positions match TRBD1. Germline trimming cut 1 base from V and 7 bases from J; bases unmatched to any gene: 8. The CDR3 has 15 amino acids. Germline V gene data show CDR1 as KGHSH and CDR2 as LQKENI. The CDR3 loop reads CASSPLPGGDPGYTF. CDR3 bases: TGTGCCAGCTCACCACTCCCAGGGGGCGATCCTGGCTACACCTTC.

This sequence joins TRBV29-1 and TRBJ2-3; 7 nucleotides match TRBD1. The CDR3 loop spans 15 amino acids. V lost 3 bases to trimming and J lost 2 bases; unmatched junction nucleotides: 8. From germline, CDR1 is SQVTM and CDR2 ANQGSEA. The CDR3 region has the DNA TGCAGCGTTGAGAGACAGGGCGCCTACACAGATACGCAGTATTTT. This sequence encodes CSVERQGAYTDTQYF.

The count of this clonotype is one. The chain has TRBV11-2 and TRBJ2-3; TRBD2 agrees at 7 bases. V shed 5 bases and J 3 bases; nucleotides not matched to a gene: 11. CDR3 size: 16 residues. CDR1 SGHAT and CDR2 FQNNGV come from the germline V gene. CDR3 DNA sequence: TGTGCCAGCAGCCCCCAACCGGGACTACGAACAGATACGCAGTATTTT. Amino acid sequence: CASSPQPGLRTDTQYF.

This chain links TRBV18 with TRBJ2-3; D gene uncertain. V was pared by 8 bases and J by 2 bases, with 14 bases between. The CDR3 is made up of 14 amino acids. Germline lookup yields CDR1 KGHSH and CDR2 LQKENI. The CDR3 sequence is CASITKLNTDTQYF. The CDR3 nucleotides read TGTGCCAGCATCACCAAATTAAACACAGATACGCAGTATTTT. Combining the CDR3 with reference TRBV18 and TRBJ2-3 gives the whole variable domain NAGVMQNPRHLVRRRGQEARLRCSPMKGHSHVYWYRQLPEEGLKFMVYLQKENIIDESGMPKERFSAEFPKEGPSILRIQQVVRGDSAAYFCASITKLNTDTQYFGPGTRLTVL.

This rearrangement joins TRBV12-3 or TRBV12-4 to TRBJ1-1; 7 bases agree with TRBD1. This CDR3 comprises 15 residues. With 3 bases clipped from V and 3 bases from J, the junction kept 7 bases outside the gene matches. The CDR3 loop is CASSLTGRRYTEAFF. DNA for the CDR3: TGTGCCAGCAGTTTGACAGGGAGAAGGTACACTGAAGCTTTCTTT.

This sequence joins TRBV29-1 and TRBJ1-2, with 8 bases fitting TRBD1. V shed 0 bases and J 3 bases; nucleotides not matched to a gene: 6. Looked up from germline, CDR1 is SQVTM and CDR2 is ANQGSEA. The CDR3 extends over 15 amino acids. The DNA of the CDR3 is TGCAGCGTTGAAGAGGTCCAGGGGGCATACTATGGCTACACCTTC. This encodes CSVEEVQGAYYGYTF.

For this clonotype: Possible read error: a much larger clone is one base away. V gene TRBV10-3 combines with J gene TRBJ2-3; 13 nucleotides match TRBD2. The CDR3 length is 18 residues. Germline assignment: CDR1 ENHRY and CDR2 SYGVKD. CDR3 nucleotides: TGTGCCATCGGTGAAGGGACTAGCGGGAAGAGTGGGGCAGATACGCAGTATTTT. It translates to CAIGEGTSGKSGADTQYF.

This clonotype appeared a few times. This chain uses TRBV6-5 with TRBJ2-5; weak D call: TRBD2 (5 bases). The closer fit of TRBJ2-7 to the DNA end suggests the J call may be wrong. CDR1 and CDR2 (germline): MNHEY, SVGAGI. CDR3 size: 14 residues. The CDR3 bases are TGTGCCAGCAGTAAGGACTTGCGTGGCTACGAGCAGTACTTC. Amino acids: CASSKDLRGYEQYF.

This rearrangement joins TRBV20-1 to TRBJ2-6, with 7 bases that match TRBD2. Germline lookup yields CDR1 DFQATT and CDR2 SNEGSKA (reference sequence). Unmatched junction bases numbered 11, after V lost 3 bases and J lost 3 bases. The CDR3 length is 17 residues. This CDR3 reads CSARREGDVIGANVLTF. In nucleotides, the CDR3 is TGCAGTGCTAGGAGGGAGGGAGACGTGATTGGGGCCAACGTCCTGACTTTC.

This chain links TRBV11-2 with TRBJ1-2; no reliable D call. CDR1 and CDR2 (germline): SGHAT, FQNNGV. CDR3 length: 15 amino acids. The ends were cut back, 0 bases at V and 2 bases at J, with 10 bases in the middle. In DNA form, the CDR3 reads TGTGCCAGCAGCTTAGATCACGTCAGCAACTATGGCTACACCTTC. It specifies CASSLDHVSNYGYTF.

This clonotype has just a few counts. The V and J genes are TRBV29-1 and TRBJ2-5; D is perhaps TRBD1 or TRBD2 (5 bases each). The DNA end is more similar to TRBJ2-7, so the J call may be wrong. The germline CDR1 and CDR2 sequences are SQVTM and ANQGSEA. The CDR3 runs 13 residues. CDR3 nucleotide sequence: TGCAGCGTCACGTTCGCCGGGGCATACGAGCAGTACTTC. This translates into CSVTFAGAYEQYF.

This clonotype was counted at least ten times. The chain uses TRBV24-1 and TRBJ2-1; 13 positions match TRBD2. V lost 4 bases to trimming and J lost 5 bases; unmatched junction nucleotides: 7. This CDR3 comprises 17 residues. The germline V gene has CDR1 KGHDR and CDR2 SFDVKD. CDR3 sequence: CATSDSGLAGVHNEQFF. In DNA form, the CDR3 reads TGTGCCACCAGTGACTCTGGACTAGCGGGAGTCCACAATGAGCAGTTCTTC.

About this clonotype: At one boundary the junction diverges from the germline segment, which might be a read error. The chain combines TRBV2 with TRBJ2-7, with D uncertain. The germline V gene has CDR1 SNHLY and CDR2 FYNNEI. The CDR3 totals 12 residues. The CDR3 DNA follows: TGTGCCAGCAGTGTCGTCGGCTACGGGCAGTACTTC. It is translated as CASSVVGYGQYF.

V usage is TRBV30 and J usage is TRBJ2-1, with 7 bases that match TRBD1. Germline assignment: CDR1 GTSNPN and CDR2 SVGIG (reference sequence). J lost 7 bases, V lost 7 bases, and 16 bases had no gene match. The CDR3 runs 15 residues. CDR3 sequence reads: CASRLGTARWNEQFF. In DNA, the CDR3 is TGTGCCTCGCGACTCGGGACAGCGCGATGGAATGAGCAGTTCTTC.